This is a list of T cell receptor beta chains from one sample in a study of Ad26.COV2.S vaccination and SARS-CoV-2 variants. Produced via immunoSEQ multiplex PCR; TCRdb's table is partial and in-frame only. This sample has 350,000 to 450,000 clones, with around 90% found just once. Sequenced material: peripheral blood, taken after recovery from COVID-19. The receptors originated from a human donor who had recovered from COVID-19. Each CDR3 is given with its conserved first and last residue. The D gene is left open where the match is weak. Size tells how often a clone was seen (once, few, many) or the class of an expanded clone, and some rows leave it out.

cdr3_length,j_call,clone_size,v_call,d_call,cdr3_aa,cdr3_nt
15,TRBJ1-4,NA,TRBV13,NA,CASSSTPGYNEKLFF,TGTGCCAGCAGTTCAACGCCGGGATATAATGAAAAACTGTTTTTT
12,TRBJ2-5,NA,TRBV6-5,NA,CASSRGAETQYF,TGTGCCAGCAGCCGGGGCGCGGAGACCCAGTACTTC
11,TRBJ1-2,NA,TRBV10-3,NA,CAISEGTGYTF,TGTGCCATCAGTGAGGGAACTGGCTACACCTTC
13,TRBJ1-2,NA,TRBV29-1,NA,CSGVGVGNYGYTF,TGCAGCGGGGTCGGGGTCGGGAACTATGGCTACACCTTC
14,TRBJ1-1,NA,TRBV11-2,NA,CASGAGYVGTEAFF,TGTGCCAGCGGGGCGGGATATGTAGGCACTGAAGCTTTCTTT
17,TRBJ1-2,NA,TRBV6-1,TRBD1,CASSEVSPRYRGYGYTF,TGTGCCAGCAGTGAAGTTTCACCCAGATACAGGGGTTATGGCTACACCTTC
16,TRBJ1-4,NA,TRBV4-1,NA,CASSLGTETSREKLFF,TGCGCCAGCAGCCTCGGTACAGAGACGTCACGCGAAAAACTGTTTTTT
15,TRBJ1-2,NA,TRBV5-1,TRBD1,CASSPTGGEWEGYTF,TGCGCCAGCAGCCCTACAGGGGGCGAGTGGGAAGGGTACACCTTC
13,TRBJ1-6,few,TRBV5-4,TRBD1,CASSPGGNSPLHF,TGTGCCAGCAGCCCAGGGGGCAATTCACCCCTCCACTTT
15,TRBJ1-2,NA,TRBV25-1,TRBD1,CASRLQGEDGVGYTF,TGTGCCAGCAGGCTACAGGGGGAAGATGGAGTAGGCTACACCTTC
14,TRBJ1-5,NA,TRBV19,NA,CASSEGNSNQPQHF,TGTGCCAGTAGTGAGGGGAATAGCAATCAGCCCCAGCATTTT
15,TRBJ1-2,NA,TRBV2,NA,CASSGPLDGLYGYTF,TGTGCCAGCAGTGGGCCCCTCGACGGACTCTATGGCTACACCTTC
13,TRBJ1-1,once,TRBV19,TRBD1,CASSIQGDTEAFF,TGTGCCAGTAGTATTCAGGGGGACACTGAAGCTTTCTTT
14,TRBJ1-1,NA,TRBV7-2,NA,CASSLEDINTEAFF,TGTGCCAGCAGCTTAGAAGACATTAACACTGAAGCTTTCTTT
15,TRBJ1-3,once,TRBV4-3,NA,CASSQDFTARNTIYF,TGCGCCAGCAGCCAAGATTTTACGGCGAGGAACACCATATATTTT
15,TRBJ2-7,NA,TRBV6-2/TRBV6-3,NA,CASSYVSPPQYEQYF,TGTGCCAGCAGTTACGTCTCTCCTCCGCAGTACGAGCAGTACTTC
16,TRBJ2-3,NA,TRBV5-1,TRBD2,CASSYGLAGGTDTQYF,TGCGCCAGCAGCTACGGTCTAGCGGGGGGCACAGATACGCAGTATTTT
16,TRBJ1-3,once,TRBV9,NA,CASSPAGRTSGNTIYF,TGTGCCAGCAGCCCCGCAGGTAGGACCTCTGGAAACACCATATATTTT
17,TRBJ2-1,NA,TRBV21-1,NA,CASRGFRAGGCSNEQFF,TGTGCCAGCAGGGGCTTCAGAGCGGGGGGGTGCTCCAATGAGCAGTTCTTC
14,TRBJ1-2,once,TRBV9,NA,CASSVGQVNYGYTF,TGTGCCAGCAGCGTAGGGCAGGTTAACTATGGCTACACCTTC
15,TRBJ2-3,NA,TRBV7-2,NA,CASSQDGGDTDTQYF,TGTGCCAGCAGCCAAGACGGGGGAGACACAGATACGCAGTATTTT
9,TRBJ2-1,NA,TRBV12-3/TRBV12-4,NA,CASGVEQFF,TGTGCCAGCGGGGTTGAGCAGTTCTTC
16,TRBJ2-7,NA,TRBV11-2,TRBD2,CASSQSLASGGYEQYF,TGTGCCAGCAGCCAGAGCCTAGCTAGCGGGGGCTACGAGCAGTACTTC
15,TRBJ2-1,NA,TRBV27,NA,CASSFYPGPGNEQFF,TGTGCCAGCAGTTTTTACCCGGGGCCTGGGAACGAGCAGTTCTTC
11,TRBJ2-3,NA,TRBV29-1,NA,CSVERAEAQYF,TGCAGCGTTGAAAGGGCCGAGGCGCAGTATTTT
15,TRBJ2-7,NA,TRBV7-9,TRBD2,CASSRAEGGGAKEYF,TGTGCCAGCAGCCGTGCGGAGGGCGGGGGGGCCAAGGAGTACTTC
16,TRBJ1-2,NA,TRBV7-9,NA,CASSLDWQGLSLGYTF,TGTGCCAGCAGCTTAGATTGGCAGGGCCTTTCGCTTGGCTACACCTTC
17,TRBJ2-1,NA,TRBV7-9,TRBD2,CASSFAAGTSLYNEQFF,TGTGCCAGCAGCTTTGCTGCGGGGACTAGCCTCTACAATGAGCAGTTCTTC
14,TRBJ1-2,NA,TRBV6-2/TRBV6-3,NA,CASSSSPGVSGYTF,TGTGCCAGCAGTTCCTCGCCAGGGGTTAGTGGCTACACCTTC
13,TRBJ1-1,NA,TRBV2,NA,CASSRTANTEAFF,TGTGCCAGCAGCCGGACGGCGAACACTGAAGCTTTCTTT
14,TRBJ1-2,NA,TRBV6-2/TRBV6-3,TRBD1,CASSNRQGARGYTF,TGTGCCAGCAGTAATCGACAGGGGGCGAGAGGCTACACCTTC
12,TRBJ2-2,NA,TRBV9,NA,CASSVFTGELFF,TGTGCCAGCAGCGTTTTCACCGGGGAGCTGTTTTTT
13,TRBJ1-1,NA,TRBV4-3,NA,CASSPDSTTEAFF,TGCGCCAGCAGCCCAGACAGCACTACCGAAGCTTTCTTT
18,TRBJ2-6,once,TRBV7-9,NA,CASSSVGGLGSGANVLTF,TGTGCCAGCAGCTCGGTAGGGGGGCTTGGCTCTGGGGCCAACGTCCTGACTTTC
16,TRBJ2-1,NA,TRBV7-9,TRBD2,CASSPRGGGSYNEQFF,TGTGCCAGCAGCCCGAGGGGCGGGGGGTCCTACAATGAGCAGTTCTTC
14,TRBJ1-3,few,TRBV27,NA,CASKLTQGRNTIYF,TGTGCCAGCAAACTAACACAGGGAAGGAACACCATATATTTT
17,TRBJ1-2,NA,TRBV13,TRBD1,CASSQDDRVSEFYGYTF,TGTGCCAGCAGCCAGGACGACAGGGTATCGGAGTTCTATGGCTACACCTTC
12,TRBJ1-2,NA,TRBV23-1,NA,CASSPVGYGYTF,TGCGCCAGCAGTCCTGTGGGATATGGCTACACCTTC
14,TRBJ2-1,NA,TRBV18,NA,CASSKTPRENEQFF,TGTGCCAGCTCCAAGACCCCCAGAGAGAATGAGCAGTTCTTC
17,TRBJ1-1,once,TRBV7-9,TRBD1,CASSLGQGAPKNTEAFF,TGTGCCAGCAGCTTAGGCCAGGGGGCTCCGAAGAACACTGAAGCTTTCTTT
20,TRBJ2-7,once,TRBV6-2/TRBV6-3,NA,CASSYEDIPSGPLSSYEQYF,TGTGCCAGCAGTTACGAGGATATCCCGTCTGGGCCCCTTAGCTCCTACGAGCAGTACTTC
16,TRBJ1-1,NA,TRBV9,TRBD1,CASSGSQGELGTEAFF,TGTGCCAGCAGCGGATCGCAGGGGGAGTTGGGTACTGAAGCTTTCTTT
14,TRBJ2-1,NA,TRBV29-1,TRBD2,CSVWGLADYNEQFF,TGCAGCGTTTGGGGACTAGCGGATTACAATGAGCAGTTCTTC
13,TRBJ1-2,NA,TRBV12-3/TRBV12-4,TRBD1,CASSRDRLYGYTF,TGTGCCAGCAGTAGGGACAGACTATATGGCTACACCTTC
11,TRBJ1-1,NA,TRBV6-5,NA,CASIRGTEAFF,TGTGCCAGCATTCGGGGGACTGAAGCTTTCTTT
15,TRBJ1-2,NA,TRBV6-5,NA,CASSYSQILGDLGTF,TGTGCCAGCAGTTACTCCCAAATTCTCGGTGACCTCGGCACCTTC
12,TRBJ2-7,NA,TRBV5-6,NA,CASSYTGSEQYF,TGTGCCAGCAGTTATACAGGGAGTGAGCAGTACTTC
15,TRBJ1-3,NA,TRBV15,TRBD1,CATSTHRGAGNTIYF,TGTGCCACCAGCACCCACAGGGGAGCTGGAAACACCATATATTTT
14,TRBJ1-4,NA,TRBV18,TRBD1,CASSPGQEGKKLFF,TGTGCCAGCTCACCTGGACAGGAGGGGAAAAAACTGTTTTTT
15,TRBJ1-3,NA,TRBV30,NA,CAWRGDLSPGNTIYF,TGTGCCTGGAGGGGAGACCTTTCACCTGGAAACACCATATATTTT
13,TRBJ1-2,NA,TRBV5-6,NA,CASSLGQIYGYTF,TGTGCCAGCAGCTTGGGCCAGATCTATGGCTACACCTTC
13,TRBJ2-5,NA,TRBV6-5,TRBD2,CASSRGGQETQYF,TGTGCCAGCAGTCGGGGGGGACAAGAGACCCAGTACTTC
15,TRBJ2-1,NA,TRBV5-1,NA,CASSETGTVNNEQFF,TGCGCCAGCAGCGAGACCGGGACTGTCAACAATGAGCAGTTCTTC